Shown below are 14 T cell receptor beta chains from a single sample sequenced in a study of CD8 T cells in Susac syndrome. A quantity of roughly 0.5 to 1 ug RNA underwent reverse transcription using random hexamers. TCRdb re-called the immunoSEQ multiplex PCR reads with MiXCR, one entry per CDR3 protein. The sample lists about 80,000 distinct CDR3 sequences, around 94% occurring once. Sequenced input: CD8+ T cells from PBMCs. These receptors originate from a human donor in good health.

The chain's CDR3 is CATSREVEAFF. CDR3 in DNA: TGTGCCACCAGCAGAGAAGTGGAAGCTTTCTTT. This chain joins TRBV15 and TRBJ1-1, with D unresolved. The CDR3 is 11 amino acids. CDR1 LNHNV and CDR2 YYDKDF come from the germline V gene (reference sequence). Trimming took 0 bases from V and 8 from J, leaving 4 bases between them.

This sequence joins TRBV4-1 and TRBJ2-3; 7 nucleotides line up with TRBD1. Trimming removed 0 bases from V and 5 bases from J; junction bases left unmatched: 8. The length of the CDR3 is 16 residues. CDR1 and CDR2 from the germline V gene are MGHRA and YSYEKL. The CDR3 nucleotides are TGCGCCAGCAGCCAAGAACAGGGGATAATGTTAGATACGCAGTATTTT. It specifies CASSQEQGIMLDTQYF.

The rearrangement uses TRBV5-1 and TRBJ1-5; 8 bases match TRBD1. CDR1 and CDR2 (germline): SGHRS, YFSETQ. CDR3 length equals 15 residues. The trim removed 0 bases at V and 6 bases at J, leaving 5 bases unmatched. CDR3 in DNA: TGCGCCAGCAGCTTGGCCTCAGGGGGCCTTCAGCCCCAGCATTTT. This codes for CASSLASGGLQPQHF.

CDR3 sequence (DNA): TGTGCCAGCCGTCCTATCAACAGGGGATCGTACCAAGAGACCCAGTACTTC. As protein: CASRPINRGSYQETQYF. The V and J genes are TRBV27 and TRBJ2-5; TRBD1 matches 7 bases. CDR1 and CDR2 from the germline V gene are MNHEY and SMNVEV (reference sequence). J was trimmed by 0 bases and V by 8 bases; bases with no gene match: 15. This CDR3 is built from 17 residues.

The V gene is TRBV5-1, the J gene TRBJ2-1; 7 bases fit TRBD2. Trimming removed 2 bases from V and 2 bases from J; junction bases left unmatched: 7. Germline V lookup: CDR1 SGHRS, CDR2 YFSETQ. The CDR3 is 16 amino acids. Here the CDR3 DNA reads TGCGCCAGCAGCTTCGGTGCTAGCGGCCCCTACAATGAGCAGTTCTTC. Protein: CASSFGASGPYNEQFF.

The chain recombines TRBV27 with TRBJ2-3; TRBD2 is a possible D gene (6 bases). Germline values: CDR1 MNHEY, CDR2 SMNVEV (reference sequence). Trimming pared 5 bases from V and 3 bases from J, leaving 15 bases between. This CDR3 spans 15 amino acids. CDR3 sequence (DNA): TGTGCCAGCAGTCTTTTGAGGGAGGTGACAGATACGCAGTATTTT. The encoded protein is CASSLLREVTDTQYF.

The rearrangement uses TRBV6-1 and TRBJ2-5; 13 nucleotides match TRBD2. Trimming removed 6 bases from V and 2 bases from J; junction bases left unmatched: 12. The germline CDR1 and CDR2 sequences are MNHNS and SASEGT. The CDR3 runs 18 residues. The CDR3 loop reads CASRSGTSGNLLQETQYF. DNA of the CDR3: TGTGCCAGCAGGTCCGGGACTAGCGGGAACTTGCTTCAAGAGACCCAGTACTTC.

The chain uses TRBV27 and TRBJ2-5; 7 bases fit TRBD1. The germline V gene has CDR1 MNHEY and CDR2 SMNVEV (reference sequence). CDR3 length equals 17 residues. Losses at the gene ends were 6 bases for V and 2 bases for J; bases not matched to a gene: 15. The CDR3 here is CASRNTGAAPDQETQYF. DNA for the CDR3: TGTGCCAGCAGGAATACAGGGGCGGCGCCCGATCAAGAGACCCAGTACTTC.

For the CDR3, the DNA is TGTGCCAGCAGCCCCGGGGCAGAATCATACAATGAGCAGTTCTTC. Translating gives CASSPGAESYNEQFF. J is TRBJ2-1 and V is TRBV7-9; perhaps D is TRBD1 or TRBD2 (5 bases each). Trimming took 5 bases from V and 4 from J, leaving 15 bases between them. The CDR3 length is 15 residues. The germline CDR1 and CDR2 sequences are SEHNR and FQNEAQ (reference sequence).

The rearrangement links TRBV11-3 to TRBJ2-1, with 7 bases fitting TRBD2. Germline V gene data show CDR1 as SGHNT and CDR2 as YENEEA. CDR3 length: 15 amino acids. V shed 1 base and J 7 bases; nucleotides not matched to a gene: 7. CDR3 DNA sequence: TGTGCCAGCAGCTTAGGCGGACTAGGAAAGAATGAGCAGTTCTTC. Protein: CASSLGGLGKNEQFF. The full variable domain, in which reference TRBV11-3 and TRBJ2-1 provide the parts outside the CDR3, is EAGVVQSPRYKIIEKKQPVAFWCNPISGHNTLYWYLQNLGQGPELLIRYENEEAVDDSQLPKDRFSAERLKGVDSTLKIQPAELGDSAVYLCASSLGGLGKNEQFFGPGTRLTVL.

The chain combines TRBV12-3 or TRBV12-4 with TRBJ2-2; the D gene is possibly TRBD2 (5 bases). Trimming shortened V by 8 bases and J by 7 bases, and 17 bases separated the two germline ends. The CDR3 consists of 14 residues. CDR3: CASSPVRGIGELFF. DNA for the CDR3: TGTGCCAGCTCCCCTGTAAGAGGGATCGGGGAGCTGTTTTTT.

A remark on this clonotype: A junction boundary mismatches the germline segment, possibly from a read error. The chain is built from TRBV7-7 and TRBJ2-1; TRBD2 matches at 7 bases. CDR3 length: 16 residues. Per the germline V gene, CDR1 is SSHAT and CDR2 is FNYEAQ (reference sequence). Here the CDR3 DNA reads TGTGCTAGCAGCTTAGGTCCGAGCGGGACCCACAATGAGCAGTTCTTC. Protein sequence: CASSLGPSGTHNEQFF.

The gene calls are TRBV7-8 and TRBJ2-1; the D gene is possibly TRBD2 (6 bases). Trimming stripped 1 base from V and 9 bases from J, with 10 bases between. Germline CDR1 is SGHVS and CDR2 is FQNEAQ. This CDR3 contains 13 residues. DNA for the CDR3: TGTGCCAGCAGCTTAGGGGGTAGCGGTGAGCAGTTCTTC. Protein sequence: CASSLGGSGEQFF. Full variable domain (outside the CDR3, taken from reference TRBV7-8 and TRBJ2-1): GAGVSQSPRYKVAKRGQDVALRCDPISGHVSLFWYQQALGQGPEFLTYFQNEAQLDKSGLPSDRFFAERPEGSVSTLKIQRTQQEDSAVYLCASSLGGSGEQFFGPGTRLTVL.

This sequence joins TRBV20-1 and TRBJ2-7; D is uncertain. Germline-derived CDR1 and CDR2 are DFQATT and SNEGSKA (reference sequence). V gave up 1 base and J gave up 3 bases, with 10 bases separating them. The CDR3 totals 13 residues. The CDR3, as DNA: TGCAGTGCTAGAGTTTTCTCGAACTACGAGCAGTACTTC. It is translated as CSARVFSNYEQYF.